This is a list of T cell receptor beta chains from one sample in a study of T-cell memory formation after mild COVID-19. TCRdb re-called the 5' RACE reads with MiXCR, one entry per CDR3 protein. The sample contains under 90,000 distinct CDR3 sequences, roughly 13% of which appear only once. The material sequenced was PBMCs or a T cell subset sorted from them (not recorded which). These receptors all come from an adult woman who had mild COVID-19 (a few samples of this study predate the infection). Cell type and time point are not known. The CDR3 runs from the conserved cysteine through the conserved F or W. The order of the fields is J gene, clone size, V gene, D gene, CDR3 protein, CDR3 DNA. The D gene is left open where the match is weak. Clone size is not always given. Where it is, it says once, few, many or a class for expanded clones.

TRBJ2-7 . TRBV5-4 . CASSLLGTYEQYF TGTGCCAGCAGCTTGCTAGGGACCTACGAGCAGTACTTC
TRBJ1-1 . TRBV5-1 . CASSLGQVITEAFF TGCGCCAGCAGCTTGGGACAGGTCATCACTGAAGCTTTCTTT
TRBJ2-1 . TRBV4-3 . CASSQDSRWQFF TGCGCCAGCAGCCAAGACAGCCGGTGGCAGTTCTTC
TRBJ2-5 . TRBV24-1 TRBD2 CATGFLTSGRGQETQYF TGTGCCACCGGCTTCTTGACTAGCGGGAGAGGGCAAGAGACCCAGTACTTC
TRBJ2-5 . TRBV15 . CATSVLGAGAYQETQYF TGTGCCACCAGCGTACTCGGAGCAGGGGCGTACCAAGAGACCCAGTACTTC
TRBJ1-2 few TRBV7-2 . CASSLADGNYGYTF TGTGCCAGCAGCTTAGCCGACGGGAACTATGGCTACACCTTC
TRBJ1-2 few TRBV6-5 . CASSSFDGGYTF TGTGCCAGCAGTTCTTTTGACGGGGGCTACACCTTC
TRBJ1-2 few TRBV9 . CASSGDSVPNYGYTF TGTGCCAGCAGCGGTGACAGCGTACCTAACTATGGCTACACCTTC
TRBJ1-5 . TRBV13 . CASSPGRGDQPQHF TGTGCCAGCAGCCCAGGACGAGGGGATCAGCCCCAGCATTTT
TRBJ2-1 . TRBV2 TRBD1 CATRQGAGEQFF TGTGCCACCCGACAGGGGGCGGGTGAGCAGTTCTTC
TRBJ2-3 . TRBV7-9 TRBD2 CASSTRAGGQGGTDTQYF TGTGCCAGCAGTACTCGAGCGGGAGGGCAGGGGGGCACAGATACGCAGTATTTT
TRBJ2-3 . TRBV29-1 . CSVRPDTQYF TGCAGCGTTCGTCCGGATACGCAGTATTTT
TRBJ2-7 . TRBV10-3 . CAITEGPIYEQYF TGTGCCATCACCGAGGGGCCGATATACGAGCAGTACTTC
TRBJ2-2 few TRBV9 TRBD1 CASSGGGRGTGELFF TGTGCCAGCAGCGGAGGGGGCCGGGGCACCGGGGAGCTGTTTTTT
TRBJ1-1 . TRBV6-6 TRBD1 CASSYTTGGKIEAFF TGTGCCAGCAGTTACACGACAGGGGGGAAGATTGAAGCTTTCTTT
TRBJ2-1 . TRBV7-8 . CASSLRETAYNEQFF TGTGCCAGCAGCTTAAGGGAGACAGCCTACAATGAGCAGTTCTTC
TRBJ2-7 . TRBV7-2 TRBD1 CASSLAAEGGLSYEQYF TGTGCCAGCAGCTTAGCGGCCGAAGGGGGCCTTTCCTACGAGCAGTACTTC
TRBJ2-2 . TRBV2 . CAYSQRANTGELFF TGTGCCTATAGCCAGCGAGCTAACACCGGGGAGCTGTTTTTT
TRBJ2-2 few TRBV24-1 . CATSDLDGFTGELFF TGTGCCACCAGTGATTTGGACGGTTTCACCGGGGAGCTGTTTTTT
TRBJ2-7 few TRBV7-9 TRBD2 CASSFTSGYPYEQYF TGTGCCAGCAGCTTTACTAGCGGATATCCCTACGAGCAGTACTTC
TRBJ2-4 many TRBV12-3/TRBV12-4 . CASSNLGDTEGGTKNIQYF TGTGCCAGCAGCAATCTGGGGGACACCGAGGGTGGAACCAAAAACATTCAGTACTTC
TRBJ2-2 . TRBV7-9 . CASHGPPGELFF TGTGCCAGCCACGGCCCCCCTGGGGAGCTGTTTTTT
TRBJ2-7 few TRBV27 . CASSLFGKAYEQYF TGTGCCAGCAGTTTATTCGGGAAGGCCTACGAGCAGTACTTC
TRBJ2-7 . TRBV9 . CASSGPRGDEQYF TGTGCCAGCAGCGGTCCCAGGGGGGACGAGCAGTACTTC
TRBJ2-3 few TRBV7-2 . CASSLAPGWGDTDTQYF TGTGCCAGCAGCTTAGCTCCAGGGTGGGGGGACACAGATACGCAGTATTTT
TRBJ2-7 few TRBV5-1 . CASSLTGLVSYEQYF TGCGCCAGCAGCCTAACAGGGCTGGTATCCTACGAGCAGTACTTC
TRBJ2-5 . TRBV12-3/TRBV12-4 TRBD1 CDSTNQGASETQYF TGTGACAGCACGAACCAGGGGGCGTCGGAGACCCAGTACTTC
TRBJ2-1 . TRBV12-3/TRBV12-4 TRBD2 CASSPTSGGIRRFF TGTGCCAGCAGTCCTACTAGCGGGGGCATCCGAAGGTTCTTC
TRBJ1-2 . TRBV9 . CASSVGWQETYGYTF TGTGCCAGCAGCGTGGGGTGGCAGGAAACATATGGCTACACCTTC
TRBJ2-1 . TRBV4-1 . CASSQTEREQFF TGCGCCAGCAGCCAAACGGAACGTGAGCAGTTCTTC
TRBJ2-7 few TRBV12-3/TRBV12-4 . CASRAGDSYEQYF TGTGCCAGCAGGGCAGGAGACTCCTACGAGCAGTACTTC
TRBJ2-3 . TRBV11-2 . CASSAGVGTDTQYF TGTGCCAGCAGCGCAGGGGTTGGCACAGATACGCAGTATTTT
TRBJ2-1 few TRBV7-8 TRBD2 CASSPQAGGRAEQFF TGTGCCAGCAGCCCGCAAGCGGGAGGGCGCGCTGAGCAGTTCTTC
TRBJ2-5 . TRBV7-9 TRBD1 CASSLGPRTGGRETQYF TGTGCCAGCAGCTTAGGCCCCCGGACAGGGGGCCGAGAGACCCAGTACTTC
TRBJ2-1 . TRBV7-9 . CASSLVGLSFEQFF TGTGCCAGCAGCTTAGTGGGGCTCAGTTTCGAGCAGTTCTTC
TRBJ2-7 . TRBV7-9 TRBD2 CASSLAASGGAPYEQYF TGTGCCAGCAGCTTAGCGGCTAGCGGGGGGGCTCCCTACGAGCAGTACTTC
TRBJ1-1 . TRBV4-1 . CASSQGVNTEAFF TGCGCCAGCAGCCAGGGGGTGAACACTGAAGCTTTCTTT
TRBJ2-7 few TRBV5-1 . CASSLDQYKSSYEQYF TGCGCCAGCAGCTTGGACCAATACAAGAGCTCCTACGAGCAGTACTTC
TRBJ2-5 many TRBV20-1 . CSARDPWDSGGETQYF TGCAGTGCTAGAGATCCTTGGGACTCAGGGGGAGAGACCCAGTACTTC